This T cell receptor (beta chain) was found in a study of T cell responses to AZD1222 COVID-19 vaccine. The V and J ends lost 5 bases and 3 bases respectively, with 10 bases between them. Germline V gene data show CDR1 as SGHVS and CDR2 as FNYEAQ. This CDR3 contains 13 residues. The method was immunoSEQ multiplex PCR; TCRdb's version includes in-frame clones alone and lacks a portion of them. The data contain roughly 180,000 clones, just over 90% of them singletons. Sequenced material: peripheral blood, taken 28 days after the second AZD1222 dose. The rearrangement joins TRBV7-6 to TRBJ2-5; the D gene is possibly TRBD1 (5 bases). This clonotype originated in an adult who received the AZD1222 COVID-19 vaccine. The CDR3 DNA is TGTGCCAGCAGCCCAGACAGAAAAGAGACCCAGTACTTC. Residues: CASSPDRKETQYF.